This T cell receptor beta chain was observed in a study of T cells after posttransplantation cyclophosphamide. Busulfan-fludarabine conditioning, marrow transplant, and cyclophosphamide on days +3 and +4 were administered. CDR1 is KGHSH, CDR2 LQKENI, per germline. V dropped 5 bases and J dropped 6 bases, with 13 bases sitting between them. CDR3 size: 13 residues. Some clones are missing from TCRdb's copy, which holds only in-frame ones; the method was immunoSEQ multiplex PCR. The data show around 17,000 clones, with roughly 92% seen just once and about 0.55% held by the top ten. This chain joins TRBV18 and TRBJ2-5; tentative D call: TRBD1 (6 bases). The receptor comes from a male patient between 55 and 70 years old who received an allogeneic stem cell transplant from a related donor and was CMV-positive. Some T cells may possibly be graft donor cells. The sequencing here drew on CD4+ T cells sorted from blood, taken after allogeneic stem cell transplant with posttransplant cyclophosphamide. CDR3 amino acids: CASSSNQGQTQYF. In nucleotides, the CDR3 is TGTGCCAGCTCATCGAATCAGGGGCAGACCCAGTACTTC.